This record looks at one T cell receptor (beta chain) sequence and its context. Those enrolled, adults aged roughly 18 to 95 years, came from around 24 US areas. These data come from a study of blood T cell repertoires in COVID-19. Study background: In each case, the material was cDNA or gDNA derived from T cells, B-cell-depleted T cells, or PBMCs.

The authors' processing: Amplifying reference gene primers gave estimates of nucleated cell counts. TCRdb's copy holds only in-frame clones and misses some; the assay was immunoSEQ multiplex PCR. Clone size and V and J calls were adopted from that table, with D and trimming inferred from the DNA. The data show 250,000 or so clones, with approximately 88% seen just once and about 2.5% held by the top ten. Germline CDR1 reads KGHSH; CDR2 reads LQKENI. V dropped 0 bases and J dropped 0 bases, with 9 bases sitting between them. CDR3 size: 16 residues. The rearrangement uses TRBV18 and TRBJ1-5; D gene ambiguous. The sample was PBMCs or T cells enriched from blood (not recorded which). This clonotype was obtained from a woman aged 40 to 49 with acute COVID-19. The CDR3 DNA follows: TGTGCCAGCTCACCACCGATCAGTAATAGCAATCAGCCCCAGCATTTT. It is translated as CASSPPISNSNQPQHF.